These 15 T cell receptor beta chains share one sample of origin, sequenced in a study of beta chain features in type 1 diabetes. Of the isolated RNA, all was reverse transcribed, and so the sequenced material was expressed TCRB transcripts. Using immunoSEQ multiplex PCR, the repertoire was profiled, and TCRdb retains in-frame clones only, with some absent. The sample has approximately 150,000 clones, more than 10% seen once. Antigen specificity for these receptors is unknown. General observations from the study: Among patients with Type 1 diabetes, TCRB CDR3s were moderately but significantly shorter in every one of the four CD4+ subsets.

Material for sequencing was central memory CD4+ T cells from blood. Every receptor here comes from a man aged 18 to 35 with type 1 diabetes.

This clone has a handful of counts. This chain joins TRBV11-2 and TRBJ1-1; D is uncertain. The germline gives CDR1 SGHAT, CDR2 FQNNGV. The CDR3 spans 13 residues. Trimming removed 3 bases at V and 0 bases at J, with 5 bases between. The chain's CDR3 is CASSFLVNTEAFF. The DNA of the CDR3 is TGTGCCAGCAGCTTTTTAGTGAACACTGAAGCTTTCTTT.

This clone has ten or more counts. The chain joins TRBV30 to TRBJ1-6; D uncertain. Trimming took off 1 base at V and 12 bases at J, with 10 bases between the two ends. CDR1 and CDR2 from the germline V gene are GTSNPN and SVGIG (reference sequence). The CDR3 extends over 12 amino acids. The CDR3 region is CAWSAVSGPLHF. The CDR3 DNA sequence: TGTGCCTGGAGTGCGGTCTCGGGACCCCTCCACTTT.

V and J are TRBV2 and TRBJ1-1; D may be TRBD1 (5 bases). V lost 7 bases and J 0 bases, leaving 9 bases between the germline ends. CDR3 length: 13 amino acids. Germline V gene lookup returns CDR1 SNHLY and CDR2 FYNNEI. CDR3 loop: CASTKTVNTEAFF. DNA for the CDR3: TGTGCCAGCACGAAGACAGTGAACACTGAAGCTTTCTTT. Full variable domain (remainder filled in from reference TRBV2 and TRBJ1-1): EPEVTQTPSHQVTQMGQEVILRCVPISNHLYFYWYRQILGQKVEFLVSFYNNEISEKSEIFDDQFSVERPDGSNFTLKIRSTKLEDSAMYFCASTKTVNTEAFFGQGTRLTVV.

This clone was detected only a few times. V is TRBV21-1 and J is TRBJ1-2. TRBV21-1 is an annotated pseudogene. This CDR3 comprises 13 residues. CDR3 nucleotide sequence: TGTGCCAGCAGCGCCCCCGGGGAGGGGGGCTACACCTTC. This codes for CASSAPGEGGYTF.

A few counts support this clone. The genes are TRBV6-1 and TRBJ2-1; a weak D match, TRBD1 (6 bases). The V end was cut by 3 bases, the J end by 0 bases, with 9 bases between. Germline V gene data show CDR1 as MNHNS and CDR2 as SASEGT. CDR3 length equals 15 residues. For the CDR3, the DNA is TGTGCCAGCAGTGACGGACAGAGCTCCTACAATGAGCAGTTCTTC. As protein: CASSDGQSSYNEQFF.

The CDR3 is CASRPLSSGNTIYF. The CDR3 DNA sequence: TGCGCCAGCAGACCCCTTTCCTCTGGAAACACCATATATTTT. This chain uses TRBV5-1 with TRBJ1-3, with D uncertain. The CDR3 sequence is 14 residues long. In germline, CDR1 is SGHRS, CDR2 YFSETQ. V was pared by 5 bases and J by 0 bases, with 9 bases between.

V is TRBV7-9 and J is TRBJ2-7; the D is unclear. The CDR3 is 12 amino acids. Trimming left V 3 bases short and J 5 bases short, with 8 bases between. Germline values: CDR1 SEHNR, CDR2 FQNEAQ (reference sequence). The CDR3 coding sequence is TGTGCCAGCAGCTTTCCCGCCGACGAGCAGTACTTC. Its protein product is CASSFPADEQYF.

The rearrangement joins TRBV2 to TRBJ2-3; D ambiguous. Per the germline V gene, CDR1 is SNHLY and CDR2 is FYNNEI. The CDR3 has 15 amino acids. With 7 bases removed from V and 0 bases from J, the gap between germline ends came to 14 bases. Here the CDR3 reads CASTAERFSTDTQYF. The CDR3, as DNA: TGTGCCAGCACCGCGGAGAGGTTTAGCACAGATACGCAGTATTTT.

CDR3 in DNA: TGCGCCAGCAGTCATTCGGCTCCGCGGCAGGGATGCGAGCAGTACTTC. Its translation is CASSHSAPRQGCEQYF. This chain links TRBV23-1 with TRBJ2-7; perhaps TRBD1 as D (5 bases). Being an ORF, TRBV23-1 has a function that is uncertain. CDR3 length: 16 amino acids. The germline V and J ends were trimmed by 3 bases and 6 bases, with 21 bases remaining between them.

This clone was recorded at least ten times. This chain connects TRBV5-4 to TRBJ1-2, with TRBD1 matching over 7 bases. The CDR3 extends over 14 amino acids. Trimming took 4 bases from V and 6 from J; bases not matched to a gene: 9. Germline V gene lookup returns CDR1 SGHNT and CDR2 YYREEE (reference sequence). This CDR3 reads CASSLPTGKDGYTF. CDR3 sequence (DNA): TGTGCCAGCAGCCTTCCGACAGGGAAGGATGGCTACACCTTC. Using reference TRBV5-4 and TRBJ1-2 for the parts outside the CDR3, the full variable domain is ETGVTQSPTHLIKTRGQQVTLRCSSQSGHNTVSWYQQALGQGPQFIFQYYREEENGRGNFPPRFSGLQFPNYSSELNVNALELDDSALYLCASSLPTGKDGYTFGSGTRLTVV.

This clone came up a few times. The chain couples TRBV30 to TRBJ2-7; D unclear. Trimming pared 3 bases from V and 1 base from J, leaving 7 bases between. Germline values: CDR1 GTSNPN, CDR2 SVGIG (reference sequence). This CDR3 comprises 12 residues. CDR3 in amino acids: CAWSLLSYEQYF. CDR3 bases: TGTGCCTGGAGCCTTTTATCCTACGAGCAGTACTTC.

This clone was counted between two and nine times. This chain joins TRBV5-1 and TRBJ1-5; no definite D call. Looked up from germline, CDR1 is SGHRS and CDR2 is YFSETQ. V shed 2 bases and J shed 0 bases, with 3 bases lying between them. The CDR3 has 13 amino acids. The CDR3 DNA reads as TGCGCCAGCAGCTTAAATAGCAATCAGCCCCAGCATTTT. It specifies CASSLNSNQPQHF.

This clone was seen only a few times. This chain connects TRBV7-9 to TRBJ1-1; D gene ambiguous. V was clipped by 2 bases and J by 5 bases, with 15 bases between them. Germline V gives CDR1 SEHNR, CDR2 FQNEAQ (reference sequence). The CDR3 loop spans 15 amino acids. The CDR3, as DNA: TGTGCCAGCAGCTTACCCGGTCACCCTGGGACTGAAGCTTTCTTT. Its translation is CASSLPGHPGTEAFF.

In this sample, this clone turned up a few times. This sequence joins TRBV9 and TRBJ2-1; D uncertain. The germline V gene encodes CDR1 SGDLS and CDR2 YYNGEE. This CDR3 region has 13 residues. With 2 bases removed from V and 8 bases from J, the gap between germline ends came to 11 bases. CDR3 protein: CASSVLRVDEQFF. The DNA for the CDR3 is TGTGCCAGCAGCGTGTTGCGAGTCGATGAGCAGTTCTTC.

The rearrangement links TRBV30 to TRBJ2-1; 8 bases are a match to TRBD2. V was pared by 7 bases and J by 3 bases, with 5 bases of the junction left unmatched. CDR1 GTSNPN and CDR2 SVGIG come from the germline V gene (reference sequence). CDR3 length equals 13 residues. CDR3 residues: CAYDTSGYNEQFF. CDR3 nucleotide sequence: TGTGCCTATGACACTAGCGGCTACAATGAGCAGTTCTTC.